This entry features one TCR beta chain sequence. The data stem from a study of blood T cell repertoires in COVID-19. About the research overall: The origin of the acute and convalescent COVID-19 samples was the United States, Italy and Spain. T cells, B-cell-depleted T cells, or PBMCs provided the cDNA or gDNA that served as material.

The CDR3 loop spans 13 amino acids. V was shortened by 3 bases and J by 4 bases, with 9 bases between the two germline ends. Authors' data handling: Scientists estimated how many nucleated cells there were by amplifying reference gene primers. Sequenced by immunoSEQ multiplex PCR; TCRdb stores in-frame clones only, minus some. That table furnishes V, J and clone size, whereas the DNA furnished D and trimming. The profile shows about 220,000 clones, just over 85% of them singletons. The TCR originated in a man under 40 who had recovered from COVID-19. Sequenced sample: peripheral blood. The V and J genes are TRBV12-3 or TRBV12-4 and TRBJ1-2, with a possible D match to TRBD1 (5 bases). CDR3 sequence (DNA): TGTGCCAGCAGTTTTTCTAGGGGCTATGGCTACACCTTC. Translation gives CASSFSRGYGYTF.